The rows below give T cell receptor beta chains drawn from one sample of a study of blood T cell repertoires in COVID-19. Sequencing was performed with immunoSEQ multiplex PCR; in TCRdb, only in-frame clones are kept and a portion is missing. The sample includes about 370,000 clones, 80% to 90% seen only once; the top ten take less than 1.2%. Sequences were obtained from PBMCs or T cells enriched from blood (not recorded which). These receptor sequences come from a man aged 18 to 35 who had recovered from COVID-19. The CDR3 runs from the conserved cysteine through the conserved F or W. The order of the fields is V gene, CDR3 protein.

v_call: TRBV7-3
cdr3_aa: CASSRNPGQTTDTQYF

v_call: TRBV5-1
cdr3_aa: CASSLVLGAGEQFF

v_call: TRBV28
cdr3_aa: CASRSPGGPLSGANVLTF

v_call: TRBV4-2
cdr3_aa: CASSQETMRQGAKEQYF

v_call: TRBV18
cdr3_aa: CASSGGSLETQYF

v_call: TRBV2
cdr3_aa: CASSVQGTGLGGYTF

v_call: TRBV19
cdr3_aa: CASSTQGYQPQHF

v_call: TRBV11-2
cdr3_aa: CASSLDWREDYGYTF

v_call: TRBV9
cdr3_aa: CASSVVGGTGREKLFF

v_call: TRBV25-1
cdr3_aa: CASSVTGVIYNEQFF

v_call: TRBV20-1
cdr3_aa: CSARIPIEAFF

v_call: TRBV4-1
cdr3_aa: CASSRQPLTSGRGTDTQYF

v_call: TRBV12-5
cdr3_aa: CASGLTLPLTTNSETQYF

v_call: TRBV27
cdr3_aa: CASSLRTGSNYGYTF

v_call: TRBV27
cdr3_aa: CASSPTGFNEQFF

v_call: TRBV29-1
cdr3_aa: CSVTLYRGANEKLFF

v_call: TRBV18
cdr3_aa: CASSPPIRGTGELFF

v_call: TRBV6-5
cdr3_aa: CASRPGTTNTEAFF

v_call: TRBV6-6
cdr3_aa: CASSYSGVTYEQYF

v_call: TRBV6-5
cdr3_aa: CASSYRTGRTYEQYF

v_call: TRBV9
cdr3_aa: CASSPLGGGAGDTQYF

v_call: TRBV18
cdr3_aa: CASSLALAGTYEQYF

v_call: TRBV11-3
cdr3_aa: CASRQTVAAPYTEAFF

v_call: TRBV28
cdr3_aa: CASIGGQGYHQPQHF

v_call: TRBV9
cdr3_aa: CASSGPGTGGDTDTQYF

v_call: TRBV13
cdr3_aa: CASSLGGSYEQYF

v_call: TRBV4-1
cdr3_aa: CASSQAPNSNQPQHF

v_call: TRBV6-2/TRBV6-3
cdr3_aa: CASSSSDNEQFF

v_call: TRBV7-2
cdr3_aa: CASSLDPGYEQYF

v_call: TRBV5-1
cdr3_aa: CASSYGQSSYEQYF

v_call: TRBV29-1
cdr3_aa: CSVAFGGGYEQYF

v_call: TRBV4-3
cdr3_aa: CASSQEAVGGEQYF

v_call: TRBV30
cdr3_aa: CAWGTRTRFYEQYF